One and the same sample provided the 12 T cell receptor beta chains below, sequenced in a study of blood T cells in healthy people across ages. Primed by a sample-barcoded 5' primer and a J-beta primer mix, a second PCR proceeded for roughly 6 to 12 cycles. TCRdb called the 5' RACE reads again in MiXCR, with one record for every CDR3 protein. The sample holds about 830,000 distinct CDR3 sequences; about 59% are singletons and the top ten take roughly 26%. Sequenced input: blood. These receptors were obtained from a man under 40 in good health.

The genes are TRBV9 and TRBJ1-2, with D tentatively TRBD1 (5 bases). In germline, CDR1 is SGDLS, CDR2 YYNGEE. This CDR3 has 14 residues. Deletions cut 3 bases from V and 7 bases from J, with 16 bases between. The chain's CDR3 is CASSGDREGGGYTF. CDR3 nucleotide sequence: TGTGCCAGCAGCGGTGACAGAGAAGGTGGTGGCTACACCTTC.

Only a few counts were recorded for this clonotype. The rearrangement links TRBV29-1 to TRBJ1-2; D is perhaps TRBD1 (6 bases). The V end lost 2 bases, the J end lost 4 bases, and 17 bases lay between the germline ends. The CDR3 extends over 15 amino acids. Germline V gene sequence: CDR1 SQVTM, CDR2 ANQGSEA. The CDR3 region is CSVERSGERIYGYTF. The CDR3 region has the DNA TGCAGCGTTGAAAGGTCAGGGGAGAGGATCTATGGCTACACCTTC.

The V and J genes are TRBV7-2 and TRBJ1-2, with 7 bases fitting TRBD1. The CDR3 spans 15 residues. V was pared by 5 bases and J by 4 bases, with 10 bases of the junction left unmatched. Germline V CDR1 and CDR2: SGHTA, FQGNSA. CDR3 bases: TGTGCCAGCAGCCAAGCGGGCAGGGGGTCCTATGGCTACACCTTC. It specifies CASSQAGRGSYGYTF.

As for this clonotype: The germline gene is not matched at one end of the junction; a read error may be the cause. This chain joins TRBV18 and TRBJ2-1; maybe TRBD2 (7 bases). Germline CDR1 and CDR2: KGHSH and LQKENI. The CDR3 has 14 residues. The CDR3 region has the DNA TGTGCCAGCCCACCCGCGGGGGCTTACAATGAGCAGTTCTTC. Residues: CASPPAGAYNEQFF.

The V call is TRBV4-2, the J call TRBJ1-2; D gene unclear. V was cut by 0 bases and J by 5 bases, with 22 bases left in between. The CDR3 spans 18 residues. Germline values: CDR1 LGHNA, CDR2 YNFKEQ. CDR3 loop: CASSQDPAANIRRYGYTF. The DNA for the CDR3 is TGTGCCAGCAGCCAAGATCCCGCGGCGAACATAAGAAGATATGGCTACACCTTC.

The V and J genes are TRBV20-1 and TRBJ2-5; D is undetermined. Per the germline V gene, CDR1 is DFQATT and CDR2 is SNEGSKA (reference sequence). V lost 3 bases and J 5 bases, leaving 13 bases between the germline ends. This CDR3 contains 13 residues. Here the CDR3 reads CSASHIPAETQYF. The CDR3 DNA reads TGCAGTGCTAGTCACATCCCAGCGGAGACCCAGTACTTC.

The V call is TRBV9, the J call TRBJ2-1, with 14 positions matching TRBD2. Per the germline V gene, CDR1 is SGDLS and CDR2 is YYNGEE. This CDR3 region has 15 residues. With 4 bases clipped from V and 9 bases from J, the junction kept 6 bases outside the gene matches. In nucleotides, the CDR3 is TGTGCCAGCAGCTTGGGACTAGCGGGGGCTGTTGAGCAGTTCTTC. Residues: CASSLGLAGAVEQFF.

On this clonotype: Sequence at one end of the junction differs from germline and may be a read error. The chain carries TRBV6-2 or TRBV6-3 and TRBJ2-5, with D unresolved. The DNA end is a closer match to TRBJ2-7, so the J assignment may be wrong. The germline V gene has CDR1 MNHEY and CDR2 SVGEGT. CDR3 size: 8 residues. CDR3 sequence (DNA): TGTCCCAGCTCCGAGCAGTACTTC. Translated: CPSSEQYF.

This sequence joins TRBV9 and TRBJ1-2; D is uncertain. Germline CDR1 and CDR2: SGDLS and YYNGEE. This CDR3 has 12 residues. V was clipped by 0 bases and J by 8 bases, with 8 bases between them. CDR3 coding DNA: TGTGCCAGCAGCGTAGGAGGGAGCGGCTACACCTTC. Translated: CASSVGGSGYTF.

V is TRBV9 and J is TRBJ2-7; 8 nucleotides agree with TRBD1. Near its end, the DNA agrees better with TRBJ2-5, so the J call may be wrong. Germline V gene lookup returns CDR1 SGDLS and CDR2 YYNGEE. The CDR3 spans 15 residues. This CDR3 reads CASSVQGAGVETQYF. The CDR3 DNA is TGTGCCAGCAGCGTACAGGGGGCTGGTGTGGAGACCCAGTACTTC.

The chain recombines TRBV5-1 with TRBJ2-3; possibly TRBD2 for D (5 bases). Germline values: CDR1 SGHRS, CDR2 YFSETQ. The CDR3 totals 16 residues. V shed 3 bases and J shed 3 bases, with 17 bases lying between them. In nucleotides, the CDR3 is TGCGCCAGCAGCTCGCTCCCAACAACGGGGACAGATACGCAGTATTTT. It specifies CASSSLPTTGTDTQYF.

The rearrangement joins TRBV20-1 to TRBJ2-1; D ambiguous. Trimming pared 0 bases from V and 1 base from J, leaving 10 bases between. The CDR3 spans 15 residues. The germline CDR1 and CDR2 sequences are DFQATT and SNEGSKA (reference sequence). The CDR3 DNA reads as TGCAGTGCTAGAGAACCCAGACAATCCTACAATGAGCAGTTCTTC. It is translated as CSAREPRQSYNEQFF.